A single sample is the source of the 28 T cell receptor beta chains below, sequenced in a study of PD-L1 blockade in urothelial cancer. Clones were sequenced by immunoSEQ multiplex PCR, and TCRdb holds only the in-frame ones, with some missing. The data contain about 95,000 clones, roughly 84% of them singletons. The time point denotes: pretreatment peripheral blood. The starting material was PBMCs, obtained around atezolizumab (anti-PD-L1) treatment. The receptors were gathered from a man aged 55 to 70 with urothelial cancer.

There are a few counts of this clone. The CDR3 sequence is CASSVDSNPYGYTF. The CDR3, as DNA: TGTGCCAGCAGCGTAGACTCGAACCCCTATGGCTACACCTTC. This chain joins TRBV9 and TRBJ1-2; D remains ambiguous. CDR1 is SGDLS, CDR2 YYNGEE, per germline. The CDR3 covers 14 residues. V lost 0 bases and J 4 bases, leaving 10 bases between the germline ends.

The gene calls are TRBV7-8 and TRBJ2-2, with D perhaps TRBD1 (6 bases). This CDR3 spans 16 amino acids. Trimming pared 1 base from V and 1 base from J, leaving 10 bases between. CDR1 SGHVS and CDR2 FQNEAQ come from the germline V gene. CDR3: CASSLGGGWNTGELFF. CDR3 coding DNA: TGTGCCAGCAGCTTAGGTGGGGGCTGGAACACCGGGGAGCTGTTTTTT.

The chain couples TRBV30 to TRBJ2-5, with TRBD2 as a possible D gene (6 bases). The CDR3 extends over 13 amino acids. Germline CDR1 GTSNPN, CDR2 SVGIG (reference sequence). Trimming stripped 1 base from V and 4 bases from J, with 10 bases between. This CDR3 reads CAWSDGSGETQYF. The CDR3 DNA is TGTGCCTGGAGTGATGGTAGCGGAGAGACCCAGTACTTC.

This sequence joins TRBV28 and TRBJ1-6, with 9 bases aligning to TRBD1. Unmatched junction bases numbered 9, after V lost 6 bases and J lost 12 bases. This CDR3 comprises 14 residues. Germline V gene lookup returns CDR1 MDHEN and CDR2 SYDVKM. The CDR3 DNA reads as TGTGCCAGCAGCCTGACAGGGGGATATGGACCCCTCCACTTT. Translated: CASSLTGGYGPLHF.

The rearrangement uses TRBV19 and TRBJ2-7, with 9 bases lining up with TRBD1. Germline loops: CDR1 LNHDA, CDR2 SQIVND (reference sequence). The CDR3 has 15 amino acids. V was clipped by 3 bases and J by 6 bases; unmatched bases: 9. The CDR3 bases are TGTGCCAGTAGTATTGCCGACAGGGGGGGCCTCGAGCAGTACTTC. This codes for CASSIADRGGLEQYF.

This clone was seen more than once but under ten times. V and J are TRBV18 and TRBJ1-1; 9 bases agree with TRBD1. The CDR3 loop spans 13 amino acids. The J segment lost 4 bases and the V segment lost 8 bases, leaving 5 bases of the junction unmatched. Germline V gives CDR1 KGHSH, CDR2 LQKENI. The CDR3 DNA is TGTGCCAGCGGAACAGGGGGCATCACTGAAGCTTTCTTT. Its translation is CASGTGGITEAFF. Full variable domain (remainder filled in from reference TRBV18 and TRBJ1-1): NAGVMQNPRHLVRRRGQEARLRCSPMKGHSHVYWYRQLPEEGLKFMVYLQKENIIDESGMPKERFSAEFPKEGPSILRIQQVVRGDSAAYFCASGTGGITEAFFGQGTRLTVV.

In DNA form, the CDR3 reads TGTGCCAGCTCACCTGGAGGGGCGCAAGGAAACACCATATATTTT. Amino acids: CASSPGGAQGNTIYF. This chain links TRBV18 with TRBJ1-3; perhaps TRBD1 as D (5 bases). The CDR3 runs to 15 residues. V was clipped by 3 bases and J by 4 bases, with 13 bases between them. Germline CDR1 KGHSH, CDR2 LQKENI.

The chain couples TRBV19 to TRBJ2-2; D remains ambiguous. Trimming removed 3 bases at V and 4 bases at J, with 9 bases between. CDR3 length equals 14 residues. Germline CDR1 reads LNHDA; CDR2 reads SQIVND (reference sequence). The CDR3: CASSIRFGTGELFF. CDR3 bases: TGTGCCAGTAGTATCCGGTTTGGCACCGGGGAGCTGTTTTTT.

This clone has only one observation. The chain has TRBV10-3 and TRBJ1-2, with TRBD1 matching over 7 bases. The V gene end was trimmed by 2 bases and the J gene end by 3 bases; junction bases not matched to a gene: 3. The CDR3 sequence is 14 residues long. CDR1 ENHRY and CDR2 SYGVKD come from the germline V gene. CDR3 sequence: CAISETGQDYGYTF. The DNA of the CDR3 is TGTGCCATCAGTGAGACCGGACAGGACTATGGCTACACCTTC.

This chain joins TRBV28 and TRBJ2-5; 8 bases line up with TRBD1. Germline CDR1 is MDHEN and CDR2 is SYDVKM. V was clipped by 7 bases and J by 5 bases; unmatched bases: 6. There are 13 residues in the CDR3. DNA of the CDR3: TGTGCCAGCACCCTGACAGGGGAGGAGACCCAGTACTTC. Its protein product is CASTLTGEETQYF.

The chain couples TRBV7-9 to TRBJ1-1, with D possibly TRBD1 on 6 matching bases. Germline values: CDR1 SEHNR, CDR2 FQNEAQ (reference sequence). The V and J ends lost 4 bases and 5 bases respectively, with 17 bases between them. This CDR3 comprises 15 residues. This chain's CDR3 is CASSSGTTGITEAFF. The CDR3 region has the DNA TGTGCCAGCAGCTCTGGCACCACAGGGATTACTGAAGCTTTCTTT.

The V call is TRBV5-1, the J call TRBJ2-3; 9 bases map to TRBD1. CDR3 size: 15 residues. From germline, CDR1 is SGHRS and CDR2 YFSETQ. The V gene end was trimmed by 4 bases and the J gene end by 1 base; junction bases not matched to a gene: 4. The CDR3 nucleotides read TGCGCCAGCAGCCCATGGACAGGGGGCACAGATACGCAGTATTTT. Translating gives CASSPWTGGTDTQYF.

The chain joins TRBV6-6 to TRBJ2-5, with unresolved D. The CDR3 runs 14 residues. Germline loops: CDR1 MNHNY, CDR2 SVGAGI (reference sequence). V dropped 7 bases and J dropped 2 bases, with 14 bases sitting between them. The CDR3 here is CASKKLVTQETQYF. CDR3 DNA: TGTGCCAGCAAGAAGTTAGTCACTCAAGAGACCCAGTACTTC.

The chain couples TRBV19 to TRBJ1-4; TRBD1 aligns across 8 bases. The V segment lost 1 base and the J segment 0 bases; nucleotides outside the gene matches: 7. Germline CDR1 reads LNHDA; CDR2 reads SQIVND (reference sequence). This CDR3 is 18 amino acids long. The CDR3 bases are TGTGCCAGTAGTATAGTCGGGACAGGATTTGCAACTAATGAAAAACTGTTTTTT. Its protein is CASSIVGTGFATNEKLFF.

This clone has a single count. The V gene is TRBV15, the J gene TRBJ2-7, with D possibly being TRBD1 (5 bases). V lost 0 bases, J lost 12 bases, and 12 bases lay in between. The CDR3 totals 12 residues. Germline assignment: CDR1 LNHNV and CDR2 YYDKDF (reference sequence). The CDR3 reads CATSRDSGLSYF. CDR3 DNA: TGTGCCACCAGCAGAGACTCAGGGCTTTCGTACTTC.

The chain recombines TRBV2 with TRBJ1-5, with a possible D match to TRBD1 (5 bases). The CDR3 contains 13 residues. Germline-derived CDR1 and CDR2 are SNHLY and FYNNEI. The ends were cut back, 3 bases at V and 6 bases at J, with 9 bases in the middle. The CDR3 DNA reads TGTGCCAGCAGTGAGGGGGGTTTTCAGCCCCAGCATTTT. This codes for CASSEGGFQPQHF.

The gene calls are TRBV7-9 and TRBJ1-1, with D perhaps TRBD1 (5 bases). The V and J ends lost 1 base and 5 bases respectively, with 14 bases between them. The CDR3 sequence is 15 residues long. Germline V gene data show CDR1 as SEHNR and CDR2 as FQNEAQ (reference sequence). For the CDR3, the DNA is TGTGCCAGCAGCTTAGGTATCAGGGAAAGAACTGAAGCTTTCTTT. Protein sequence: CASSLGIRERTEAFF.

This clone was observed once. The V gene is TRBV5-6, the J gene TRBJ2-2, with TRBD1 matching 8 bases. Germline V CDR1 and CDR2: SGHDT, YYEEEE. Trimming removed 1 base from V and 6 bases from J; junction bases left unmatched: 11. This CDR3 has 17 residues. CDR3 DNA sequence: TGTGCCAGCAGCTTGACGCACAGGGGGGCGGGTGCCGGGGAGCTGTTTTTT. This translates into CASSLTHRGAGAGELFF. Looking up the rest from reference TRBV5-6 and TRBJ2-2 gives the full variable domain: DAGVTQSPTHLIKTRGQQVTLRCSPKSGHDTVSWYQQALGQGPQFIFQYYEEEERQRGNFPDRFSGHQFPNYSSELNVNALLLGDSALYLCASSLTHRGAGAGELFFGEGSRLTVL.

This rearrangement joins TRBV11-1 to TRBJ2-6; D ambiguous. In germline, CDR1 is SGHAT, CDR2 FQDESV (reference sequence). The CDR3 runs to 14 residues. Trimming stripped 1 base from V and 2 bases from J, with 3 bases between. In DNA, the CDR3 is TGTGCCAGCAGCTTAGATACTGGGGCCAACGTCCTGACTTTC. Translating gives CASSLDTGANVLTF.

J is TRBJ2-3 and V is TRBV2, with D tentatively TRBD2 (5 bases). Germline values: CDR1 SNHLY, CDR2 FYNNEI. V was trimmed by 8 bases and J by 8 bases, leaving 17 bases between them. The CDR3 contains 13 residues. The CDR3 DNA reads TGTGCCAGCGGGTCGGAGGTTCTGGGTACGCAGTATTTT. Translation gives CASGSEVLGTQYF.

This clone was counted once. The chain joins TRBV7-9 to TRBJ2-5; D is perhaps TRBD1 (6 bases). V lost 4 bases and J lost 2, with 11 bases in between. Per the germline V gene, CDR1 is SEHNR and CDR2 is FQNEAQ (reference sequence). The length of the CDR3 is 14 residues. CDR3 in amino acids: CASSWDTAQETQYF. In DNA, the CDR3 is TGTGCCAGCAGCTGGGACACGGCGCAAGAGACCCAGTACTTC.

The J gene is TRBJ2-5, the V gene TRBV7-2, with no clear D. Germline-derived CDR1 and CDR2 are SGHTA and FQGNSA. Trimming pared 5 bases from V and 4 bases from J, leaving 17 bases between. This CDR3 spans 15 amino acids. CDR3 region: CASSLRSPGPETQYF. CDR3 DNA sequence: TGTGCCAGCAGCCTCCGGTCCCCTGGGCCAGAGACCCAGTACTTC.

CDR3 region: CASSLEQGSTDTQYF. The CDR3 region has the DNA TGTGCCAGCAGCTTGGAGCAGGGGAGCACAGATACGCAGTATTTT. V gene TRBV5-4 combines with J gene TRBJ2-3, with D possibly matching TRBD1 (6 bases). This CDR3 comprises 15 residues. Germline loops: CDR1 SGHNT, CDR2 YYREEE (reference sequence). Between the trimmed V and J ends, which lost 0 bases and 0 bases, there was a span of 8 bases. Complete variable domain (other parts from reference TRBV5-4 and TRBJ2-3): ETGVTQSPTHLIKTRGQQVTLRCSSQSGHNTVSWYQQALGQGPQFIFQYYREEENGRGNFPPRFSGLQFPNYSSELNVNALELDDSALYLCASSLEQGSTDTQYFGPGTRLTVL.

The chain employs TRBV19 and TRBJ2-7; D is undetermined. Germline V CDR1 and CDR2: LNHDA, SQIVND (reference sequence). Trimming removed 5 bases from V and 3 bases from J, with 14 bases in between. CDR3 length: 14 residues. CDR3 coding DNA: TGTGCCAGTAGTTCATCCAGGTATAACTACGAGCAGTACTTC. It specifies CASSSSRYNYEQYF. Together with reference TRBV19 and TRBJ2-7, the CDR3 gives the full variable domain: DGGITQSPKYLFRKEGQNVTLSCEQNLNHDAMYWYRQDPGQGLRLIYYSQIVNDFQKGDIAEGYSVSREKKESFPLTVTSAQKNPTAFYLCASSSSRYNYEQYFGPGTRLTVT.

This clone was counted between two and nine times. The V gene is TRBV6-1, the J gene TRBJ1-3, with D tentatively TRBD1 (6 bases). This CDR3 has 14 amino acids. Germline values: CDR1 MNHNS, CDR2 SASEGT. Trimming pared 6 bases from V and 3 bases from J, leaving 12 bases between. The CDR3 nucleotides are TGTGCCAGCAGCTTCGGGACAAATGGAAACACCATATATTTT. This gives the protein CASSFGTNGNTIYF.

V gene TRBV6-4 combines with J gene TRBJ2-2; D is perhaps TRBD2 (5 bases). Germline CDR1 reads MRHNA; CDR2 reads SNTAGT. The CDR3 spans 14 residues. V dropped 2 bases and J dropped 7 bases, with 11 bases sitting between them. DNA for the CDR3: TGTGCCAGCAGTGACATACTAGTCGGCGGGGAGCTGTTTTTT. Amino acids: CASSDILVGGELFF.

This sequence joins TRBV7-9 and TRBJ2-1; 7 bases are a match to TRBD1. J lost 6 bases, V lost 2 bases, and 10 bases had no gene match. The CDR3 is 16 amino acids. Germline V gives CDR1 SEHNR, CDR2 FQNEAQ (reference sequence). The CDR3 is CASSLWGRGIFNEQFF. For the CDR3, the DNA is TGTGCCAGCAGCTTATGGGGCAGGGGGATATTCAATGAGCAGTTCTTC.

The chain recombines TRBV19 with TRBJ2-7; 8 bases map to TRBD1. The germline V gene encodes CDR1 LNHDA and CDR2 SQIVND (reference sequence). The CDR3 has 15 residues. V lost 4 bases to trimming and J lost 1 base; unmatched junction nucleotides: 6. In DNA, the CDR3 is TGTGCCAGTAGTACGGGACAGGTCTTTTCCTACGAGCAGTACTTC. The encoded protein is CASSTGQVFSYEQYF.